The 22 T cell receptor beta chains in this list originate from one sample, sequenced in a study of blood T cell repertoires in COVID-19. Assay used: immunoSEQ multiplex PCR; TCRdb lists only in-frame clones, some missing. The sample consists of roughly 250,000 clones, around 82% of them appearing once. Sequenced material: peripheral blood. The receptors were sampled from an elderly woman with active or convalescent COVID-19.

This chain joins TRBV25-1 and TRBJ1-4; D gene uncertain. CDR3 size: 14 residues. Trimming stripped 8 bases from V and 8 bases from J, with 18 bases between. Germline V gives CDR1 MGHDK, CDR2 SYGVNS. CDR3 loop: CASQIPSSGEKLFF. The CDR3 region has the DNA TGTGCCAGCCAGATACCCTCCTCGGGAGAAAAACTGTTTTTT.

CDR3 in amino acids: CASSQQGNQPQHF. In DNA form, the CDR3 reads TGTGCCAGCTCACAACAGGGGAATCAGCCCCAGCATTTT. This chain joins TRBV18 and TRBJ1-5, with 7 bases that match TRBD1. Trimming at V came to 4 bases and at J to 4 bases, leaving 1 base not matched to a gene. The germline V gene has CDR1 KGHSH and CDR2 LQKENI. CDR3 length: 13 amino acids. The full variable domain, rest sourced from reference TRBV18 and TRBJ1-5, is NAGVMQNPRHLVRRRGQEARLRCSPMKGHSHVYWYRQLPEEGLKFMVYLQKENIIDESGMPKERFSAEFPKEGPSILRIQQVVRGDSAAYFCASSQQGNQPQHFGDGTRLSIL.

The J gene is TRBJ2-7, the V gene TRBV21-1; the table calls TRBD1, which could not be checked here. TRBV21-1 is designated a pseudogene. This CDR3 comprises 16 residues. DNA for the CDR3: TGTGCCAGCAGCAAGGGGGACAGGGGGTATGTCTACGAGCAGTACTTC. It specifies CASSKGDRGYVYEQYF.

This clone has more than one count but fewer than ten. This chain connects TRBV11-3 to TRBJ1-5; D gene uncertain. The germline CDR1 and CDR2 sequences are SGHNT and YENEEA. With 7 bases removed from V and 2 bases from J, the gap between germline ends came to 18 bases. CDR3 length: 16 amino acids. CDR3 residues: CASNLTRAPGNQPQHF. In DNA form, the CDR3 reads TGTGCCAGCAATCTGACTAGGGCGCCGGGCAATCAGCCCCAGCATTTT. Full variable domain (rest looked up from reference TRBV11-3 and TRBJ1-5): EAGVVQSPRYKIIEKKQPVAFWCNPISGHNTLYWYLQNLGQGPELLIRYENEEAVDDSQLPKDRFSAERLKGVDSTLKIQPAELGDSAVYLCASNLTRAPGNQPQHFGDGTRLSIL.

This clone was seen only a few times. V gene TRBV5-1 combines with J gene TRBJ1-6; TRBD1 aligns across 9 bases. V trimming: 2 bases; J trimming: 9 bases; junction bases outside the gene matches: 6. This CDR3 region has 15 residues. Germline lookup yields CDR1 SGHRS and CDR2 YFSETQ. Here the CDR3 reads CASSFQTGGISPLHF. CDR3 bases: TGCGCCAGCAGCTTCCAGACAGGGGGGATTTCACCCCTCCACTTT.

The chain has TRBV3-1 (or the pseudogene TRBV3-2) and TRBJ1-2; TRBD1 matches 11 bases. The CDR3 loop spans 14 amino acids. With V trimmed by 5 bases and J by 6 bases, 5 bases remained unmatched. Germline loops: CDR1 LGHDT, CDR2 YNNKEL (reference sequence). CDR3 region: CASSSGTGGDGYTF. CDR3 DNA sequence: TGTGCCAGCAGCTCAGGGACAGGGGGAGATGGCTACACCTTC.

V is TRBV5-4 and J is TRBJ2-7; perhaps TRBD1 as D (6 bases). V was cut by 0 bases and J by 4 bases, with 8 bases left in between. CDR1 is SGHNT and CDR2 is YYREEE in the germline V gene (reference sequence). CDR3 size: 13 residues. The CDR3 sequence: CASSLAQGYEQYF. CDR3 bases: TGTGCCAGCAGCTTGGCCCAGGGGTACGAGCAGTACTTC.

V and J are TRBV9 and TRBJ1-4, with D perhaps matching TRBD1 (6 bases). This CDR3 spans 15 amino acids. Looked up from germline, CDR1 is SGDLS and CDR2 is YYNGEE. V was cut by 0 bases and J by 5 bases, with 11 bases left in between. The chain's CDR3 is CASSVEDSLNEKLFF. The CDR3 coding sequence is TGTGCCAGCAGCGTAGAGGACAGTTTAAATGAAAAACTGTTTTTT. The full variable domain, in which reference TRBV9 and TRBJ1-4 provide the parts outside the CDR3, is DSGVTQTPKHLITATGQRVTLRCSPRSGDLSVYWYQQSLDQGLQFLIQYYNGEERAKGNILERFSAQQFPDLHSELNLSSLELGDSALYFCASSVEDSLNEKLFFGSGTQLSVL.

This chain uses TRBV5-1 with TRBJ2-1, with D perhaps TRBD1 (6 bases). The germline V gene encodes CDR1 SGHRS and CDR2 YFSETQ. The V end lost 1 base, the J end lost 8 bases, and 7 bases lay between the germline ends. This CDR3 has 12 residues. This chain's CDR3 is CASSLKGDEQFF. CDR3 nucleotides: TGCGCCAGCAGCTTGAAGGGGGATGAGCAGTTCTTC.

This sequence joins TRBV18 and TRBJ1-4; D is ambiguous. The CDR3 sequence is 16 residues long. In germline, CDR1 is KGHSH, CDR2 LQKENI. Trimming shortened V by 1 base and J by 0 bases, and 9 bases separated the two germline ends. In nucleotides, the CDR3 is TGTGCCAGCTCACCACAGACTGTCTCAACTAATGAAAAACTGTTTTTT. Its protein product is CASSPQTVSTNEKLFF.

This clone was seen once. The gene calls are TRBV19 and TRBJ1-1; no clear D. Germline V gene sequence: CDR1 LNHDA, CDR2 SQIVND (reference sequence). CDR3 length: 14 residues. Trimming removed 4 bases from V and 0 bases from J, with 9 bases in between. This CDR3 is CASSRRGVNTEAFF. For the CDR3, the DNA is TGTGCCAGTAGTAGGCGGGGAGTGAACACTGAAGCTTTCTTT.

The chain is built from TRBV2 and TRBJ2-7, with a possible D match to TRBD2 (6 bases). The length of the CDR3 is 12 residues. Between the trimmed V and J ends, which lost 4 bases and 3 bases, there was a span of 7 bases. CDR1 is SNHLY, CDR2 FYNNEI, per germline. CDR3 loop: CASSVEGYEQYF. The DNA for the CDR3 is TGTGCCAGCAGTGTGGAGGGCTACGAGCAGTACTTC.

This clone was detected many times. In the same sample, other DNA sequences code for this CDR3. This chain joins TRBV6-2 or TRBV6-3 and TRBJ1-5; unclear D gene. CDR3 size: 14 residues. Trimming took 4 bases from V and 0 from J, leaving 7 bases between them. Germline CDR1 MNHEY, CDR2 SVGEGT. The CDR3 DNA reads as TGTGCCAGCAGTTCGGGGAATAGCAATCAGCCCCAGCATTTT. Protein sequence: CASSSGNSNQPQHF.

This clone was seen only a few times. V and J are TRBV27 and TRBJ2-1; 15 bases are a match to TRBD2. J lost 11 bases, V lost 8 bases, and 10 bases had no gene match. The CDR3 extends over 15 amino acids. Germline V gene lookup returns CDR1 MNHEY and CDR2 SMNVEV (reference sequence). CDR3 DNA sequence: TGTGCCAGCGCACCGGGACTAGCGGGAGGCGGCCAGCAGTTCTTC. Its translation is CASAPGLAGGGQQFF.

This clone was counted only a few times. One junction end disagrees with the germline gene, perhaps due to a read error. This rearrangement joins TRBV28 to TRBJ1-2, with unresolved D. This CDR3 is built from 12 residues. Germline CDR1 reads MDHEN; CDR2 reads SYDVKM. The CDR3 bases are TGTGCCGGCAGGACGTCATCGGGTGGCTACACCTTC. It codes for CAGRTSSGGYTF.

This clone came up once. The gene calls are TRBV3-1 (or the pseudogene TRBV3-2) and TRBJ1-5, with TRBD1 as a possible D gene (5 bases). V lost 1 base, J lost 10 bases, and 17 bases lay in between. Germline V gives CDR1 LGHDT, CDR2 YNNKEL (reference sequence). This CDR3 spans 15 amino acids. CDR3 loop: CASSQGLGGVAPQHF. CDR3 sequence (DNA): TGTGCCAGCAGCCAAGGCCTAGGAGGGGTCGCACCCCAGCATTTT.

This rearrangement joins TRBV6-5 to TRBJ1-4, with unresolved D. Looked up from germline, CDR1 is MNHEY and CDR2 is SVGAGI. The CDR3 totals 14 residues. Trimming removed 2 bases from V and 14 bases from J, with 18 bases in between. The CDR3 loop is CASSYQREVGTLFF. CDR3 in DNA: TGTGCCAGCAGTTACCAGCGGGAGGTTGGCACCCTGTTTTTT.

This chain links TRBV21-1 with TRBJ1-2. TRBV21-1 is listed as a pseudogene. The CDR3 is made up of 15 amino acids. The chain's CDR3 is CASSRGLIANYGYTF. The DNA of the CDR3 is TGTGCCAGCAGCCGAGGACTCATAGCTAACTATGGCTACACCTTC.

About this clone itself: At one end the junction does not follow the germline gene, possibly because of a read error. The chain has TRBV6-1 and TRBJ2-7, with D possibly being TRBD1 (5 bases). CDR1 is MNHNS and CDR2 is SASEGT in the germline V gene. The CDR3 is 11 amino acids. The CDR3 sequence is CASSEVAGRHF. CDR3 in DNA: TGTGCCAGCAGTGAAGTTGCAGGGCGCCACTTC.

This clone was picked up many times. DNA of the CDR3: TGTGCCATCAGTCCATCGGGTCAGGGGGACACTGAAGCTTTCTTT. Translating it yields CAISPSGQGDTEAFF. V and J are TRBV10-3 and TRBJ1-1, with 7 bases aligning to TRBD1. The V segment lost 5 bases and the J segment 3 bases; nucleotides outside the gene matches: 9. This CDR3 spans 15 amino acids. In germline, CDR1 is ENHRY, CDR2 SYGVKD.

The chain carries TRBV10-2 and TRBJ2-5; 11 positions match TRBD1. In germline, CDR1 is WSHSY, CDR2 SAAADI. V shed 6 bases and J 2 bases; nucleotides not matched to a gene: 2. This CDR3 has 14 residues. CDR3 loop: CASSRDRGQETQYF. The CDR3 DNA is TGCGCCAGCAGCCGGGACAGGGGGCAAGAGACCCAGTACTTC.

CDR3: CASSLVGGDTEAFF. The CDR3 DNA reads as TGCGCCAGCAGCTTGGTTGGAGGGGACACTGAAGCTTTCTTT. V gene TRBV5-1 combines with J gene TRBJ1-1; TRBD1 is a possible D gene (5 bases). Trimming shortened V by 0 bases and J by 3 bases, and 9 bases separated the two germline ends. CDR1 SGHRS and CDR2 YFSETQ come from the germline V gene. CDR3 length: 14 residues. Combining the CDR3 with reference TRBV5-1 and TRBJ1-1 gives the whole variable domain KAGVTQTPRYLIKTRGQQVTLSCSPISGHRSVSWYQQTPGQGLQFLFEYFSETQRNKGNFPGRFSGRQFSNSRSEMNVSTLELGDSALYLCASSLVGGDTEAFFGQGTRLTVV.